A selection of T cell receptor beta chains follows, all from one sample in a study of cytomegalovirus exposure and HLA in healthy donors. Generated by immunoSEQ multiplex PCR, the TCRdb table keeps only in-frame clones and is missing some. The sample lists roughly 220,000 clones, roughly 84% occurring once. Sequencing input: PBMCs. The source of these receptors is a woman in her 30s in good health and CMV-seropositive. Both conserved end residues are part of each CDR3. Fields, in order: clone size, D gene, J gene, V gene, CDR3 protein, CDR3 DNA. D genes are given only for firm matches. Clone size appears in some rows only: once, few, many, or a class for an expanded clone.

>few|.|TRBJ1-2|TRBV2
CATKETEVGYGYTF
TGTGCCACCAAAGAGACAGAAGTTGGCTATGGCTACACCTTC
>.|TRBD1|TRBJ2-7|TRBV28
CASSLCLTGTYEQYF
TGTGCCAGCAGTTTATGCCTGACAGGGACCTACGAGCAGTACTTC
>.|TRBD1|TRBJ2-7|TRBV13
CASSLAPGQGIINEQYF
TGTGCCAGCAGCCTCGCCCCGGGACAGGGGATAATCAACGAGCAGTACTTC
>.|TRBD1|TRBJ1-1|TRBV5-6
CASSTDRGSYDTEAFF
TGTGCCAGCAGCACCGACAGGGGGAGTTATGACACTGAAGCTTTCTTT
>.|TRBD1|TRBJ2-7|TRBV19
CASSVDRDETNEQYF
TGTGCCAGTAGTGTGGACAGGGATGAAACCAACGAGCAGTACTTC
>many|TRBD2|TRBJ2-5|TRBV6-1
CASSGLAGDQETQYF
TGTGCCAGCAGTGGACTAGCGGGGGACCAAGAGACCCAGTACTTC
>.|.|TRBJ2-2|TRBV6-4
CASSDRGLGIGELFF
TGTGCCAGCAGTGACAGGGGCTTGGGGATCGGGGAGCTGTTTTTT
>.|.|TRBJ1-3|TRBV5-1
CASSFGQASGNTIYF
TGCGCCAGCAGCTTCGGACAAGCCTCTGGAAACACCATATATTTT
>.|TRBD2|TRBJ2-7|TRBV11-2
CASRRIAGPYYEQYF
TGTGCCAGCAGACGTATAGCGGGACCTTACTACGAGCAGTACTTC
>.|TRBD2|TRBJ2-3|TRBV6-1
CASSAVGTSGTDTQYF
TGTGCCAGCAGTGCTGTTGGGACTAGCGGCACAGATACGCAGTATTTT
>.|.|TRBJ2-5|TRBV18
CASSPDRTKTQYF
TGTGCCAGCTCACCCGACAGGACTAAGACCCAGTACTTC
>.|.|TRBJ1-5|TRBV28
CASSFMNSGTGQPQHF
TGTGCCAGCAGTTTTATGAACTCAGGGACGGGTCAGCCCCAGCATTTT
>few|.|TRBJ1-4|TRBV6-6
CASRTLGQPNEKLFF
TGTGCCAGCAGGACCCTCGGACAGCCTAATGAAAAACTGTTTTTT
>.|TRBD1|TRBJ2-7|TRBV27
CASSLAPGQVPYEQYF
TGTGCCAGCAGTTTAGCACCGGGACAGGTCCCCTACGAGCAGTACTTC
>.|.|TRBJ2-4|TRBV27
CASRRTGGLAKNIQYF
TGTGCCAGCAGAAGGACCGGGGGATTAGCCAAAAACATTCAGTACTTC
>.|.|TRBJ1-4|TRBV27
CASSGSTGKLFF
TGTGCCAGCAGTGGGTCCACGGGAAAACTGTTTTTT
>.|TRBD1|TRBJ2-7|TRBV7-9
CASSSQGAYEQYF
TGTGCCAGCAGCTCACAGGGGGCGTACGAGCAGTACTTC
>few|TRBD1|TRBJ2-7|TRBV27
CASSPPPGTGGEQYF
TGTGCCAGCAGTCCTCCCCCGGGGACAGGGGGCGAGCAGTACTTC
>.|.|TRBJ2-3|TRBV27
CASSFRDTQYF
TGTGCCAGCAGTTTTCGGGATACGCAGTATTTT
>.|TRBD2|TRBJ2-3|TRBV10-3
CAISGRLAADTQYF
TGTGCCATCAGTGGGCGACTAGCCGCAGATACGCAGTATTTT
>.|TRBD1|TRBJ2-7|TRBV5-6
CASSLGTGTGTFYEQYF
TGTGCCAGCAGCTTGGGGACCGGGACAGGCACCTTCTACGAGCAGTACTTC
>.|TRBD1|TRBJ2-3|TRBV2
CASSDAGQGIDTQYF
TGTGCCAGCAGTGATGCAGGACAGGGGATAGATACGCAGTATTTT
>few|.|TRBJ2-2|TRBV27
CASSYAGTGELFF
TGTGCCAGCAGTTACGCGGGGACCGGGGAGCTGTTTTTT
>.|.|TRBJ2-5|TRBV13
CASSLRSGKETQYF
TGTGCCAGCAGCTTGAGGTCAGGGAAAGAGACCCAGTACTTC
>.|.|TRBJ2-5|TRBV9
CASSVAPYETQYF
TGTGCCAGCAGCGTAGCCCCCTATGAGACCCAGTACTTC
>.|.|TRBJ1-1|TRBV29-1
CSVGMNTEAFF
TGCAGCGTTGGTATGAACACTGAAGCTTTCTTT
>once|TRBD2|TRBJ2-1|TRBV7-3
CASSLTVSGSVEQFF
TGTGCCAGCAGCTTAACGGTTAGCGGGAGTGTTGAGCAGTTCTTC
>once|.|TRBJ1-5|TRBV19
CASSVHMQPQHF
TGTGCCAGTAGTGTTCATATGCAGCCCCAGCATTTT
>.|TRBD1|TRBJ1-1|TRBV9
CASSFTDRGGEAFF
TGTGCCAGCAGCTTCACAGACAGGGGAGGGGAAGCTTTCTTT
>once|TRBD1|TRBJ2-1|TRBV29-1
CSVETRGSYNEQFF
TGCAGCGTTGAGACCAGGGGGTCATACAATGAGCAGTTCTTC
>.|.|TRBJ1-4|TRBV27
CASSKDPTLKKLFF
TGTGCCAGCAGTAAGGACCCAACTTTGAAAAAACTGTTTTTT
>once|.|TRBJ1-1|TRBV6-5
CASKTANTEAFF
TGTGCCAGCAAAACCGCGAACACTGAAGCTTTCTTT
>few|.|TRBJ1-2|TRBV9
CASSPGPYTF
TGTGCCAGCAGCCCGGGGCCCTACACCTTC
>once|TRBD2|TRBJ2-7|TRBV6-5
CASRETSGRYEQYF
TGTGCCAGCAGGGAGACTAGCGGGCGCTACGAGCAGTACTTC
>.|.|TRBJ2-7|TRBV25-1
CASSRDRAYEQYF
TGTGCCAGCAGTCGGGACCGCGCCTACGAGCAGTACTTC
>.|.|TRBJ1-2|TRBV2
CASSDRDYGYTF
TGTGCCAGCAGTGACAGGGACTATGGCTACACCTTC
>.|.|TRBJ1-1|TRBV9
CASSVYPYSEAFF
TGTGCCAGCAGCGTCTACCCTTACAGTGAAGCTTTCTTT
>.|TRBD2|TRBJ2-2|TRBV5-1
CASSQSGSRELFF
TGCGCCAGCAGCCAGAGCGGGAGTCGGGAGCTGTTTTTT
>.|.|TRBJ2-3|TRBV20-1
CSALPSHTQYF
TGCAGTGCCCTCCCAAGCCATACGCAGTATTTT
>.|.|TRBJ2-7|TRBV7-2
CASSLSESSYEQYF
TGTGCCAGCAGCTTGTCAGAAAGCTCCTACGAGCAGTACTTC
>.|.|TRBJ1-1|TRBV6-5
CASSDAGTLAFF
TGTGCCAGCAGTGACGCCGGGACATTAGCTTTCTTT
>.|TRBD2|TRBJ2-1|TRBV9
CASSEVAGAGNEQFF
TGTGCCAGCAGCGAAGTAGCGGGAGCTGGCAATGAGCAGTTCTTC
>.|.|TRBJ2-2|TRBV27
CASSHTGELFF
TGTGCCAGCAGTCACACCGGGGAGCTGTTTTTT
>once|.|TRBJ2-7|TRBV29-1
CSVGWDTHFSYEQYF
TGCAGCGTTGGATGGGACACACATTTCTCCTACGAGCAGTACTTC
>.|.|TRBJ1-1|TRBV2
CASSRGRRAFF
TGTGCCAGCAGCCGAGGAAGGAGAGCTTTCTTT
>.|.|TRBJ1-2|TRBV28
CASRLSDRSYGYTF
TGTGCCAGCAGGTTGAGCGACAGGAGCTATGGCTACACCTTC
>.|TRBD1|TRBJ2-7|TRBV7-8
CASSLYRGYEQYF
TGTGCCAGCAGCCTTTACAGGGGATACGAGCAGTACTTC
>.|.|TRBJ1-1|TRBV30
CAWSVGAGITEAFF
TGTGCCTGGAGTGTAGGGGCAGGGATCACTGAAGCTTTCTTT
>.|.|TRBJ2-3|TRBV30
CAWSQAGVGTDTQYF
TGTGCCTGGAGCCAGGCAGGGGTCGGCACAGATACGCAGTATTTT
>few|TRBD1|TRBJ1-2|TRBV30
CALRGTGGVDGYTF
TGTGCCCTTAGGGGGACAGGGGGCGTCGATGGCTACACCTTC
>.|.|TRBJ2-5|TRBV28
CASSPNGRVETQYF
TGTGCCAGCTCCCCAAACGGCAGGGTGGAGACCCAGTACTTC
>.|TRBD1|TRBJ1-1|TRBV5-1
CASSLPGGSGEAFF
TGCGCCAGCAGCTTACCAGGGGGCTCTGGTGAAGCTTTCTTT
>.|TRBD1|TRBJ2-1|TRBV30
CACRGTGVYNEQFF
TGTGCCTGTAGGGGGACAGGGGTCTACAATGAGCAGTTCTTC
>.|TRBD1|TRBJ2-4|TRBV15
CATSRTGVPAKNIQYF
TGTGCCACCAGCAGAACAGGGGTCCCAGCCAAAAACATTCAGTACTTC
>few|.|TRBJ2-1|TRBV30
CAWRGRGGWNEQFF
TGTGCCTGGAGAGGCAGGGGAGGTTGGAATGAGCAGTTCTTC
>.|TRBD1|TRBJ1-1|TRBV18
CASSTGTGNIVTEAFF
TGTGCCAGCTCAACCGGGACAGGGAATATAGTAACTGAAGCTTTCTTT
>.|.|TRBJ2-3|TRBV5-1
CASSRGTSNTQYF
TGCGCCAGCAGCCGAGGGACTTCGAATACGCAGTATTTT
>once|.|TRBJ2-7|TRBV9
CASSVGLDHYEQYF
TGTGCCAGCAGCGTAGGTTTGGACCACTACGAGCAGTACTTC
>once|TRBD2|TRBJ2-1|TRBV27
CASSFWLAENNEQFF
TGTGCCAGCAGTTTTTGGCTAGCGGAGAACAATGAGCAGTTCTTC
>.|TRBD2|TRBJ2-1|TRBV20-1
CSATLAGVKFF
TGCAGTGCCACACTAGCGGGAGTGAAGTTCTTC